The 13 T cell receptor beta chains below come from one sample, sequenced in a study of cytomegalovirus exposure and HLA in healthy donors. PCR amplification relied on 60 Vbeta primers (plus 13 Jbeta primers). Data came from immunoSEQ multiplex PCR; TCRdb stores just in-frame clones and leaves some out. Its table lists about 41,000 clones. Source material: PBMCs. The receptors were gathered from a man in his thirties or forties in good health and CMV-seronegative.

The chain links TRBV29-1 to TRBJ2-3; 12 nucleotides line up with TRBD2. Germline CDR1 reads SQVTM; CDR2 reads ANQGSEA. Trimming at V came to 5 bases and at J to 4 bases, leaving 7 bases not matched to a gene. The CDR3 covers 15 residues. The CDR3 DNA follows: TGCAGCGTTACCCCTAGCGGGAGGGGACCAGATACGCAGTATTTT. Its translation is CSVTPSGRGPDTQYF.

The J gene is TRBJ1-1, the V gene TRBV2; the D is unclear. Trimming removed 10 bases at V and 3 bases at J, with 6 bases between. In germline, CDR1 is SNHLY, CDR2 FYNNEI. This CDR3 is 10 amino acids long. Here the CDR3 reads CAIRDTEAFF. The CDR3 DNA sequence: TGTGCCATAAGAGACACTGAAGCTTTCTTT.

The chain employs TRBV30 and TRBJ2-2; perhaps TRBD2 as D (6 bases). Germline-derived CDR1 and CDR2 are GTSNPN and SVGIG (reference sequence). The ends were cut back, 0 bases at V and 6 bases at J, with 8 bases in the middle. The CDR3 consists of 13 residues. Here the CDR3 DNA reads TGTGCCTGGAGTGTACGGGAGCCCGGGGAGCTGTTTTTT. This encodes CAWSVREPGELFF. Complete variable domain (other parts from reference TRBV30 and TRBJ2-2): SQTIHQWPATLVQPVGSPLSLECTVEGTSNPNLYWYRQAAGRGLQLLFYSVGIGQISSEVPQNLSASRPQDRQFILSSKKLLLSDSGFYLCAWSVREPGELFFGEGSRLTVL.

The CDR3 here is CASSDRVGETQYF. The CDR3 coding sequence is TGTGCCAGCAGCGACAGGGTCGGGGAGACCCAGTACTTC. This rearrangement joins TRBV5-4 to TRBJ2-5, with TRBD1 matching 7 bases. Germline CDR1 reads SGHNT; CDR2 reads YYREEE (reference sequence). The CDR3 runs to 13 residues. Trimming cost V 4 bases and J 5 bases; bases outside gene matches: 5.

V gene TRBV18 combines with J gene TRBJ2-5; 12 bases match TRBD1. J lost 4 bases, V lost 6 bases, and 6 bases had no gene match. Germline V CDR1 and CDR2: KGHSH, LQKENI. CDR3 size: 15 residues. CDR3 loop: CASSAGTGGGETQYF. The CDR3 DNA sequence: TGTGCCAGCTCCGCTGGGACAGGGGGCGGAGAGACCCAGTACTTC. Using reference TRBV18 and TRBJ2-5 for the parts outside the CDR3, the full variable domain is NAGVMQNPRHLVRRRGQEARLRCSPMKGHSHVYWYRQLPEEGLKFMVYLQKENIIDESGMPKERFSAEFPKEGPSILRIQQVVRGDSAAYFCASSAGTGGGETQYFGPGTRLLVL.

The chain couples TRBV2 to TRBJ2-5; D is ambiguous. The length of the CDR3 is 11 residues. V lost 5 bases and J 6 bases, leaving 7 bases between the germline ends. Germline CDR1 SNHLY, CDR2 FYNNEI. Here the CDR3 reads CASSPQQTQYF. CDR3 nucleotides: TGTGCCAGCAGTCCACAGCAGACCCAGTACTTC.

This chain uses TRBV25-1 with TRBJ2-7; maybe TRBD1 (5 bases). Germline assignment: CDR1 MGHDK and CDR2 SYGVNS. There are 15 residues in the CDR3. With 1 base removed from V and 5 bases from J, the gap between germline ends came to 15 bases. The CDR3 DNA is TGTGCCAGCAGTGAATCGGCAGGGTGGGCCGACGAGCAGTACTTC. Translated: CASSESAGWADEQYF.

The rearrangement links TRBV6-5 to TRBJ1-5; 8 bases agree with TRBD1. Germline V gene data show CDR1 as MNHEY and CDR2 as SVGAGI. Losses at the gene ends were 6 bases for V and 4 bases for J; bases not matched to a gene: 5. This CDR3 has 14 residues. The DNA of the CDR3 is TGTGCCAGCAGCTTGACAGGGGAAAATCAGCCCCAGCATTTT. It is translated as CASSLTGENQPQHF.

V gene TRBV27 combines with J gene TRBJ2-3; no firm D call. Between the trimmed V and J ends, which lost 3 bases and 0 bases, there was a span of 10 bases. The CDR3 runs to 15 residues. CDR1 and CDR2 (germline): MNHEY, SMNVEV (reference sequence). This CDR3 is CASSFWPPSTDTQYF. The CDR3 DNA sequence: TGTGCCAGCAGTTTTTGGCCCCCTAGCACAGATACGCAGTATTTT.

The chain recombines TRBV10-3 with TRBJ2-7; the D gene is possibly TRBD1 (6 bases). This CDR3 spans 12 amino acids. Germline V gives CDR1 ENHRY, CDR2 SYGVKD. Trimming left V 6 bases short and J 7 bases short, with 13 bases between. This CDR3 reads CAIRVQGREQYF. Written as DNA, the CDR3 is TGTGCCATCAGGGTACAGGGTAGGGAGCAGTACTTC.

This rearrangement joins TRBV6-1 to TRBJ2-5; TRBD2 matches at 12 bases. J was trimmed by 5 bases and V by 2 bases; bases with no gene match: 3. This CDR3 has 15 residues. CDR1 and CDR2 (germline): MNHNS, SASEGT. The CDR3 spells CASSELAGGLETQYF. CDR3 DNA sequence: TGTGCCAGCAGTGAACTAGCGGGGGGGCTTGAGACCCAGTACTTC.

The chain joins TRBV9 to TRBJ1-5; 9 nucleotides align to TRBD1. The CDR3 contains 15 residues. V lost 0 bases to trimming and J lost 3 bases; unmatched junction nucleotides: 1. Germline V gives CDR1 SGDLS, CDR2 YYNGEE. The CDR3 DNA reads TGTGCCAGCAGCGTAGGGACAGGGGACAATCAGCCCCAGCATTTT. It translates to CASSVGTGDNQPQHF. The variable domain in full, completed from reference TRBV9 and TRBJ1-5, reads DSGVTQTPKHLITATGQRVTLRCSPRSGDLSVYWYQQSLDQGLQFLIQYYNGEERAKGNILERFSAQQFPDLHSELNLSSLELGDSALYFCASSVGTGDNQPQHFGDGTRLSIL.

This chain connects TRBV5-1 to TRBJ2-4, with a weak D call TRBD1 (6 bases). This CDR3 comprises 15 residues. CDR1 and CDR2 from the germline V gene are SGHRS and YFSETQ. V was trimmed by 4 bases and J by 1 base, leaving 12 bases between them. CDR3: CASSPYTGAKNIQYF. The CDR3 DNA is TGCGCCAGCAGCCCCTATACAGGGGCCAAAAACATTCAGTACTTC.